This T cell receptor (beta chain) comes out of a study of OX40 agonist ivuxolimab in advanced cancers. Looking at the study overall: Those treated in dose escalation had hepatocellular carcinoma, melanoma, renal cell cancer or head and neck cancer.

The protocol was immunoSEQ multiplex PCR, while the TCRdb copy is restricted to in-frame clones and leaves out a portion. The sample lists about 96,000 clones, 90% occurring once. Enrollment shut out patients with autoimmune disease history or systemic immunosuppression. Germline V gene sequence: CDR1 MNHNS, CDR2 SASEGT. The CDR3 runs to 16 residues. V lost 0 bases and J 4 bases, leaving 13 bases between the germline ends. Sequenced here: CD4+ or CD8+ T cells sorted from blood, sampled in a trial of the OX40 agonist ivuxolimab. The genes are TRBV6-1 and TRBJ2-1; D remains ambiguous. The TCR originated in an adult with an advanced solid tumor such as melanoma, head and neck, liver or kidney cancer. As DNA, the CDR3 is TGTGCCAGCAGTGAAGCGGTCCGAATCGATTACAATGAGCAGTTCTTC. Amino acid sequence: CASSEAVRIDYNEQFF.